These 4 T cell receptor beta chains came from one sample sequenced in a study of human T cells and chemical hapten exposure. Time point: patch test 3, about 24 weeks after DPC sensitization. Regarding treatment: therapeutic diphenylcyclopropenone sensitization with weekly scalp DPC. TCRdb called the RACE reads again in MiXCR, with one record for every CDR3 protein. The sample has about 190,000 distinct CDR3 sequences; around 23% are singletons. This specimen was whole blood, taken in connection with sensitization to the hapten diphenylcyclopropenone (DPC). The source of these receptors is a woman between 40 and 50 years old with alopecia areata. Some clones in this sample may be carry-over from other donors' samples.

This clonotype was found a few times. The CDR3 bases are TGCAGTGCTAGAGACAGCCTAGCTGGAAACACCATATATTTT. Its protein is CSARDSLAGNTIYF. This chain uses TRBV20-1 with TRBJ1-3; D is ambiguous. This CDR3 comprises 14 residues. Trimming left V 0 bases short and J 2 bases short, with 8 bases between. Germline values: CDR1 DFQATT, CDR2 SNEGSKA (reference sequence).

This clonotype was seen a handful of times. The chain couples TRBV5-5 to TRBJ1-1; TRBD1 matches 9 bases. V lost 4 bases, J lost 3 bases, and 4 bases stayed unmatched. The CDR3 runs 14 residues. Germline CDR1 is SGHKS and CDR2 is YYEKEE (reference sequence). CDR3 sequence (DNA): TGTGCCAGCAGCCGAGGACAGGGGTACACTGAAGCTTTCTTT. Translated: CASSRGQGYTEAFF.

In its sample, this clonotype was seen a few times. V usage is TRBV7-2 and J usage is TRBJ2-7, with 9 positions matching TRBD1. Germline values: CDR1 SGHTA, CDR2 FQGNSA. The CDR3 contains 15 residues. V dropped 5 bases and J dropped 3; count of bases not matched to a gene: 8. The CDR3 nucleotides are TGTGCCAGCAGCCGCGGGACAGGGACATACTACGAGCAGTACTTC. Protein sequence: CASSRGTGTYYEQYF.

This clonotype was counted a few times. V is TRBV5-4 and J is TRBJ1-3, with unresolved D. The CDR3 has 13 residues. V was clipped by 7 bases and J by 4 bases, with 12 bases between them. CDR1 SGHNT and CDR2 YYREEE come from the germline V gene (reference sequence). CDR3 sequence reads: CASGRESGNTIYF. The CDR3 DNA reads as TGTGCCAGCGGGAGGGAATCAGGAAACACCATATATTTT. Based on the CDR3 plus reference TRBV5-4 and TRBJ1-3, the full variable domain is ETGVTQSPTHLIKTRGQQVTLRCSSQSGHNTVSWYQQALGQGPQFIFQYYREEENGRGNFPPRFSGLQFPNYSSELNVNALELDDSALYLCASGRESGNTIYFGEGSWLTVV.